This T cell receptor (beta chain) was obtained from a study of monozygotic twins with inflammatory bowel disease. The CDR3 has 15 amino acids. Germline CDR1 DFQATT, CDR2 SNEGSKA (reference sequence). Every donor provided one blood sample measuring over 2 ml. TCRdb re-called the 5' RACE reads and gives one entry per CDR3 protein, without DNA. The sample yields around 380,000 distinct CDR3 sequences, of which the top ten take up less than 2.5%. The source of this sequence is a human donor with ulcerative colitis or Crohn's disease, or a healthy co-twin of an affected twin (not recorded which). Specimen: blood. The rearrangement uses TRBV20-1 and TRBJ2-7; there is no DNA to check the TCRdb D call of TRBD2. This chain's CDR3 is CSAPDWTSGPYEQYF.